The clone carrying this T cell receptor (beta chain) was counted once. Its antigen is not known. 13 Jbeta primers and 60 Vbeta primers were used for the PCR. The table came from immunoSEQ multiplex PCR; TCRdb's copy has only in-frame clones and leaves some out. The sample includes 75,000 to 90,000 clones, 65% to 80% of them seen just once. The CDR3 runs to 13 residues. Germline values: CDR1 MNHEY, CDR2 SMNVEV (reference sequence). Trimming pared 5 bases from V and 4 bases from J, leaving 9 bases between. This specimen belongs to a study of cytomegalovirus exposure and HLA in healthy donors. Overall study results and limits: As a later analysis showed, a missense DCLRE1C variant was linked to trimming of TCR beta V- and J-genes.

Material: PBMCs. The sequence derives from a human donor in good health. This chain joins TRBV27 and TRBJ1-5, with D tentatively TRBD1 (6 bases). The DNA for the CDR3 is TGTGCCAGCAGTCTTCAGGGGAATCAGCCCCAGCATTTT. Amino acids: CASSLQGNQPQHF.